The text below deals with one T cell receptor (beta chain). The length of the CDR3 is 16 residues. Germline V lookup: CDR1 SGHVS, CDR2 FNYEAQ. V was shortened by 5 bases and J by 4 bases, with 15 bases between the two germline ends. The source of the sample is a study of blood T cell repertoires in COVID-19. At the level of the study: Sites in the United States, Italy and Spain provided acute and convalescent COVID-19 samples. Sample material is recorded as cDNA or gDNA derived from T cells, B-cell-depleted T cells, or PBMCs.

Original analysis: By means of reference gene primer amplification, nucleated cell counts were estimated. Data came from immunoSEQ multiplex PCR; TCRdb stores just in-frame clones and leaves some out. The V and J calls and clone size come from that table; D and trimming were worked out from the DNA. The sample yields 150,000 to 200,000 clones, approximately 90% seen once. This TCR was recovered from a man aged 45 to 65 with acute or convalescent COVID-19. This chain joins TRBV7-6 and TRBJ1-6; a possible D gene is TRBD1 (6 bases). The specimen sequenced was peripheral blood. The CDR3 DNA sequence: TGTGCCAGCAGCCCCGACCGGGACAAGTATAATTCACCCCTCCACTTT. Translating it yields CASSPDRDKYNSPLHF.